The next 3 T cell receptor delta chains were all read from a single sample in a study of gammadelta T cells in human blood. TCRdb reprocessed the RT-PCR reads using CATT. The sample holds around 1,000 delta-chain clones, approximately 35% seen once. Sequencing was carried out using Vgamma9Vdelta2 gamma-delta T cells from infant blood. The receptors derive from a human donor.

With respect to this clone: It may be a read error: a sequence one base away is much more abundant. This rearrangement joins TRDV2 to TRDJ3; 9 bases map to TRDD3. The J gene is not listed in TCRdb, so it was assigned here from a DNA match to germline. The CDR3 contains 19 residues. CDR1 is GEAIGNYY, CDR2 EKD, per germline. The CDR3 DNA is TGTGCCTGTAACACCGTGGGGGATAGTAGCTCCTGGGACACCCGACAGATGTTTTTC. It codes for CACNTVGDSSSWDTRQMFF.

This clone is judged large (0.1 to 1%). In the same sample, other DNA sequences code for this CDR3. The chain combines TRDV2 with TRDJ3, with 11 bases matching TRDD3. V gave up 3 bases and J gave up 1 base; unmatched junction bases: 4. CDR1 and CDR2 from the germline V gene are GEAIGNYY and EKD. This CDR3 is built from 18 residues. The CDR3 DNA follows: TGTGCCTGTGACTCTACTGGGGGATATTCCTGGGACACCCGACAGATGTTTTTC. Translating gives CACDSTGGYSWDTRQMFF.

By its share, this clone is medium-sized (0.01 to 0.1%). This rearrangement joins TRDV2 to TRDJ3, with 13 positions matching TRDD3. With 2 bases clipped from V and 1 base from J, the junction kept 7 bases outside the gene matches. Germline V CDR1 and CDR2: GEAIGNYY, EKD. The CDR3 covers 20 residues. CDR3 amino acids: CACDKVLGDTQSWDTRQMFF. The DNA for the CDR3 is TGTGCCTGTGACAAAGTACTGGGGGATACGCAATCCTGGGACACCCGACAGATGTTTTTC.